This paragraph covers one T cell receptor beta chain sequence. The antigen remains unidentified. Via MiXCR, TCRdb re-called the 5' RACE reads, giving one row per CDR3 protein. This table holds 200,000 or so distinct CDR3 sequences, around 8.1% found once. The CDR3 extends over 12 amino acids. CDR1 GTSNPN and CDR2 SVGIG come from the germline V gene (reference sequence). The V and J ends lost 7 bases and 6 bases, in that order; junction bases with no gene match: 3. This sample stems from a study of identical twins. Study observations and caveats: Findings came from cross-sectional statistics, without long-term follow-up of donors. Zero-insertion analyses might be partly confounded by invariant T cells like MAIT and iNKT. Recombination models fit unrelated individuals' TCR alpha sharing but underestimated twins'. A lower insertion count was a feature of abundant cord blood beta clonotypes, with no such feature in memory repertoires.

Separately, the same data were catalogued under a study of yellow fever vaccine responses in identical twins.

The sample taken for sequencing was memory (CD45RO+) T cells sorted from blood. This clonotype was obtained from a woman aged 18-29 years in good health. The chain employs TRBV30 and TRBJ1-4; 9 bases line up with TRBD1. The CDR3 spells CASGQGHEKLFF. CDR3 nucleotide sequence: TGTGCCTCGGGACAGGGACATGAAAAACTGTTTTTT.